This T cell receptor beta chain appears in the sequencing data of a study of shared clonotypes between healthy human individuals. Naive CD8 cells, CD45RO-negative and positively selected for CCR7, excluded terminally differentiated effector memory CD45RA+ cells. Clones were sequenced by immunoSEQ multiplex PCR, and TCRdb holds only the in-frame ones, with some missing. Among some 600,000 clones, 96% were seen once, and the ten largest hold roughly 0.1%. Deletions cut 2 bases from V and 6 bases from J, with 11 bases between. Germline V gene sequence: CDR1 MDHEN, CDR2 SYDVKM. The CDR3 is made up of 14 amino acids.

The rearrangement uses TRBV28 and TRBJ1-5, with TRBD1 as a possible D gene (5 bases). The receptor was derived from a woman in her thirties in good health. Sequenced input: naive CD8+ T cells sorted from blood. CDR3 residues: CASSLEGNFQPQHF. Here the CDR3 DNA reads TGTGCCAGCAGTTTAGAGGGGAATTTTCAGCCCCAGCATTTT.